This TCR beta chain was retrieved from a study of cytomegalovirus exposure and HLA in healthy donors. Study results and limitations: Productive rates of about 87% or about 30% were seen for most TCR beta V segments in an earlier analysis.

The CDR3 has 18 residues. Per the germline V gene, CDR1 is LGHNA and CDR2 is YNFKEQ. Trimming cost V 0 bases and J 5 bases, with 17 bases left between them. The PCR was carried out with 60 Vbeta primers and 13 Jbeta primers. The protocol was immunoSEQ multiplex PCR, while the TCRdb copy is restricted to in-frame clones and leaves out a portion. This repertoire shows about 180,000 clones, about 79% found once; its top ten account for roughly 1.6%. Points on this clone: Its matching antigen is unknown.

The sample was PBMCs. This receptor was taken from a man aged 18-30 years in good health and CMV-seronegative. The V call is TRBV4-2, the J call TRBJ1-6; tentative D call: TRBD1 (6 bases). The CDR3 coding sequence is TGTGCCAGCAGCCAAGAATGGGAGGGGGGAGCTCATAATTCACCCCTCCACTTT. Its translation is CASSQEWEGGAHNSPLHF.